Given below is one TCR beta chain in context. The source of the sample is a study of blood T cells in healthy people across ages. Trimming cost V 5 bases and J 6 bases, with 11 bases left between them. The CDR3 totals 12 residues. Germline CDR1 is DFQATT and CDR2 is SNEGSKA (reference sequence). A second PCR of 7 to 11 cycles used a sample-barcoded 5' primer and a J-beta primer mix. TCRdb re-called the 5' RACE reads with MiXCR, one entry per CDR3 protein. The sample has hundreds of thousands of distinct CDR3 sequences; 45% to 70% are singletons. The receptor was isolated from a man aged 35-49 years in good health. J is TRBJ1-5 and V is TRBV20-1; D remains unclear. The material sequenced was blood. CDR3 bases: TGCAGTGCTTCGATAGGGCGTCAGCCCCAGCATTTT. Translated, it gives CSASIGRQPQHF.